This section outlines one TCR beta chain sequence together with its context. For the second PCR, which ran for roughly 6 to 12 cycles, a sample-barcoded 5' primer and a J-beta primer mix were used. Sequencing yielded, for each sample, at least 2.5 million paired-end reads carrying CDR3. One entry per CDR3 protein, called by TCRdb with MiXCR from the 5' RACE reads. The repertoire has hundreds of thousands of distinct CDR3 sequences, 20% to 25% of them found once; the top ten carry less than 25%. At least 5.5 micrograms of total RNA were extracted per sample. Trimming removed 3 bases from V and 0 bases from J, with 12 bases in between. Germline V lookup: CDR1 SGHAT, CDR2 FQNNGV. The CDR3 runs 15 residues. The data originate from a study of blood T cells in healthy people across ages.

Sequencing used blood. The chain recombines TRBV11-2 with TRBJ2-7; the D call may be TRBD1 or TRBD2 (5 bases each). This TCR came from a man in his 70s in good health. This chain's CDR3 is CASSLGPINSYEQYF. The CDR3 nucleotides are TGTGCCAGCAGCTTGGGACCCATTAACTCCTACGAGCAGTACTTC.